The 24 T cell receptor beta chains below were found in one sample sequenced in a study of CD8 T cells in ankylosing spondylitis. TCRdb re-analysed the 5' RACE reads in MiXCR, keeping a single row per CDR3 protein. The data contain under 150,000 distinct CDR3 sequences, roughly 9% of them singletons. The sequenced material came from blood, either unsorted or a sorted T cell fraction (not recorded which). The receptor set was obtained from a male donor with ankylosing spondylitis or in good health (not recorded which).

Only a few counts were recorded for this clonotype. This chain joins TRBV20-1 and TRBJ2-3, with D possibly called TRBD1 or TRBD2 (6 bases each). This CDR3 spans 13 amino acids. V was trimmed by 1 base and J by 10 bases, leaving 15 bases between them. Germline-derived CDR1 and CDR2 are DFQATT and SNEGSKA (reference sequence). Here the CDR3 DNA reads TGCAGTGCTAGAGTCCGGACGGGGGCCTCGCAGTATTTT. It codes for CSARVRTGASQYF.

This clonotype was detected many times. This chain links TRBV27 with TRBJ2-7, with 9 bases that match TRBD2. The V segment lost 10 bases and the J segment 5 bases; nucleotides outside the gene matches: 12. This CDR3 region has 14 residues. In germline, CDR1 is MNHEY, CDR2 SMNVEV (reference sequence). The CDR3 sequence is CATSWASGADEQYF. CDR3 nucleotides: TGTGCCACCTCCTGGGCTAGCGGGGCAGACGAGCAGTACTTC.

This clonotype was detected many times. The V call is TRBV25-1, the J call TRBJ2-7; tentative D call: TRBD1 (6 bases). Germline V gene data show CDR1 as MGHDK and CDR2 as SYGVNS. The CDR3 consists of 14 residues. The V end lost 0 bases, the J end lost 4 bases, and 10 bases lay between the germline ends. The CDR3 DNA follows: TGTGCCAGCAGTGAATACAAGACAGGATACGAGCAGTACTTC. Amino acid sequence: CASSEYKTGYEQYF.

A few counts support this clonotype. The V call is TRBV7-3, the J call TRBJ2-1; D uncertain. CDR3 length: 16 amino acids. Germline V gene sequence: CDR1 SGHTA, CDR2 FQGTGA. Deletions cut 5 bases from V and 2 bases from J, with 16 bases between. In nucleotides, the CDR3 is TGTGCCAGCAGCACCTCGGACGGCGGCGCCTACAATGAGCAGTTCTTC. Amino acid sequence: CASSTSDGGAYNEQFF.

This clonotype showed up many times. V gene TRBV4-1 combines with J gene TRBJ2-1, with 9 bases that match TRBD1. The trim removed 0 bases at V and 5 bases at J, leaving 11 bases unmatched. The CDR3 has 18 amino acids. In germline, CDR1 is MGHRA, CDR2 YSYEKL. CDR3 loop: CASSQDPSGTGSHNEQFF. CDR3 coding DNA: TGCGCCAGCAGCCAAGACCCTTCGGGGACAGGGTCCCACAATGAGCAGTTCTTC.

This clonotype was detected ten times or more. The chain couples TRBV5-1 to TRBJ1-1, with D possibly being TRBD1 (5 bases). Trimming took 3 bases from V and 0 from J, leaving 15 bases between them. Germline V gene sequence: CDR1 SGHRS, CDR2 YFSETQ. The CDR3 loop spans 16 amino acids. CDR3 nucleotide sequence: TGCGCCAGCAGCTCCTTAGACAGAACCATGAACACTGAAGCTTTCTTT. Its protein is CASSSLDRTMNTEAFF.

Ten or more counts support this clonotype. The V gene is TRBV20-1, the J gene TRBJ2-3; D is undetermined. This CDR3 is 11 amino acids long. The V end lost 1 base, the J end lost 5 bases, and 4 bases lay between the germline ends. Germline V lookup: CDR1 DFQATT, CDR2 SNEGSKA (reference sequence). The CDR3 loop is CSARGGDTQYF. The DNA for the CDR3 is TGCAGTGCTAGAGGGGGAGATACGCAGTATTTT.

Note on this clonotype: A read error may explain this, as a much larger clone is one base away. This chain uses TRBV27 with TRBJ2-1; 16 nucleotides line up with TRBD2. Germline V gene lookup returns CDR1 MNHEY and CDR2 SMNVEV (reference sequence). The CDR3 contains 19 residues. CDR3 region: CASSPGLAGGPNPQNDQFF. The CDR3 DNA follows: TGTGCCAGCAGTCCGGGACTAGCGGGAGGGCCTAACCCCCAGAATGACCAGTTCTTC.

This clonotype has a count of ten or more. CDR3 DNA: TGTGCCAGCAGCTCCATAGCGGGAGGGCCTGGTAATGAGCAGTTCTTC. This gives the protein CASSSIAGGPGNEQFF. The chain combines TRBV7-2 with TRBJ2-1, with 11 positions matching TRBD2. The germline V gene has CDR1 SGHTA and CDR2 FQGNSA. CDR3 length: 16 residues. V lost 4 bases, J lost 7 bases, and 9 bases stayed unmatched.

The table lists this clonotype with many counts. The rearrangement uses TRBV10-3 and TRBJ2-7, with D perhaps matching TRBD2 (5 bases). Per germline, CDR1 ENHRY and CDR2 SYGVKD. V gave up 0 bases and J gave up 5 bases, with 17 bases separating them. The CDR3 consists of 16 residues. The DNA for the CDR3 is TGTGCCATCAGTGAGTCGGTTGGGAGTTCGTATAACGAGCAGTACTTC. Translating it yields CAISESVGSSYNEQYF.

The chain has TRBV12-3 or TRBV12-4 and TRBJ2-5, with D unclear. Trimming removed 2 bases at V and 2 bases at J, with 15 bases between. This CDR3 spans 16 amino acids. CDR3 bases: TGTGCCAGCAGTTTACCCCCCGGGCACGTTCAAGAGACCCAGTACTTC. Translated: CASSLPPGHVQETQYF.

This clonotype was picked up a small number of times. The chain recombines TRBV20-1 with TRBJ1-5, with 9 positions matching TRBD1. CDR3 length equals 18 residues. J gave up 3 bases and V 6 bases, and 18 bases lay outside the gene matches. Germline V gene sequence: CDR1 DFQATT, CDR2 SNEGSKA (reference sequence). The CDR3 bases are TGCAGTGCCCCCATTCGGGTTCCCGGGACAGGGACCAATCAGCCCCAGCATTTT. Translating it yields CSAPIRVPGTGTNQPQHF.

This clonotype appeared many times. The V call is TRBV5-1, the J call TRBJ2-7; TRBD1 matches 9 bases. The CDR3 length is 16 residues. CDR1 is SGHRS and CDR2 is YFSETQ in the germline V gene. V lost 4 bases and J lost 4; bases outside the gene matches: 12. CDR3 loop: CASSPRTGESVYEQYF. CDR3 in DNA: TGCGCCAGCAGCCCCCGGACAGGGGAGAGTGTTTACGAGCAGTACTTC.

This clonotype was detected ten times or more. V is TRBV20-1 and J is TRBJ2-1; no clear D. The CDR3 covers 12 residues. V dropped 5 bases and J dropped 0 bases, with 5 bases sitting between them. CDR1 and CDR2 from the germline V gene are DFQATT and SNEGSKA (reference sequence). The CDR3 protein is CSAGRSYNEQFF. CDR3 nucleotides: TGCAGTGCTGGCCGCTCCTACAATGAGCAGTTCTTC.

The V call is TRBV4-3, the J call TRBJ2-1; tentative D call: TRBD2 (6 bases). This CDR3 region has 14 residues. V lost 1 base and J lost 9, with 13 bases in between. The germline V gene encodes CDR1 LGHNA and CDR2 YSLEER. The CDR3 reads CASSQGRGSFEQFF. The DNA for the CDR3 is TGCGCCAGCAGCCAAGGTCGGGGGTCTTTTGAGCAGTTCTTC.

This clonotype occurred many times. The chain couples TRBV28 to TRBJ1-5; unclear D gene. V gave up 4 bases and J gave up 5 bases, with 3 bases separating them. The germline gives CDR1 MDHEN, CDR2 SYDVKM. The CDR3 has 11 amino acids. In DNA form, the CDR3 reads TGTGCCAGCAGTTCCGATCAGCCCCAGCATTTT. Translated: CASSSDQPQHF.

This clonotype was seen repeatedly, ten times or more. The V call is TRBV20-1, the J call TRBJ2-1; 7 nucleotides agree with TRBD2. Unmatched junction bases numbered 4, after V lost 3 bases and J lost 14 bases. This CDR3 has 10 amino acids. Per germline, CDR1 DFQATT and CDR2 SNEGSKA (reference sequence). The CDR3 coding sequence is TGCAGTGCTAGTCGGGGGGAAGAGTTCTTC. This codes for CSASRGEEFF.

The V and J genes are TRBV7-9 and TRBJ2-7, with 11 bases identical to TRBD2. V shed 5 bases and J 6 bases; nucleotides not matched to a gene: 6. CDR3 length: 14 residues. Per germline, CDR1 SEHNR and CDR2 FQNEAQ (reference sequence). This chain's CDR3 is CASSRTSGLTEQYF. The CDR3 DNA is TGTGCCAGCAGCCGGACTAGCGGGTTGACCGAGCAGTACTTC.

This clonotype turned up a few times. V gene TRBV7-8 combines with J gene TRBJ2-7; D perhaps matches TRBD2 (5 bases). V was cut by 5 bases and J by 4 bases, with 15 bases left in between. The germline CDR1 and CDR2 sequences are SGHVS and FQNEAQ. This CDR3 is 14 amino acids long. The CDR3 DNA reads TGTGCCAGCAGCCTAATGGAAGCGGCATACGAGCAGTACTTC. Protein product: CASSLMEAAYEQYF.

This clonotype came up many times. The chain couples TRBV7-2 to TRBJ2-1; the D gene is possibly TRBD1 (5 bases). CDR1 and CDR2 (germline): SGHTA, FQGNSA. Trimming removed 5 bases at V and 4 bases at J, with 15 bases between. The CDR3 sequence is 15 residues long. CDR3 loop: CASSLTALRYNEQFF. The CDR3 DNA sequence: TGTGCCAGCAGCCTGACAGCGTTAAGGTACAATGAGCAGTTCTTC.

This clonotype was found many times. The V and J genes are TRBV7-8 and TRBJ2-3; TRBD2 agrees at 8 bases. The V gene's germline CDR1 is SGHVS and CDR2 FQNEAQ. V was pared by 4 bases and J by 5 bases, with 5 bases of the junction left unmatched. The CDR3 extends over 14 amino acids. The CDR3, as DNA: TGTGCCAGCAGCTACGGGAGGGCCATAGATACGCAGTATTTT. It translates to CASSYGRAIDTQYF.

This clonotype showed up many times. The chain couples TRBV6-5 to TRBJ2-1, with a tentative D call TRBD1 (6 bases). Germline loops: CDR1 MNHEY, CDR2 SVGAGI. The CDR3 is made up of 14 amino acids. Trimming cost V 3 bases and J 8 bases, with 14 bases left between them. CDR3 coding DNA: TGTGCCAGCAGTTATCGAGCGGACAGACATGAGCAGTTCTTC. It yields the protein CASSYRADRHEQFF.

There are many counts of this clonotype. V gene TRBV27 combines with J gene TRBJ2-4; D is unresolved. The CDR3 runs 14 residues. V lost 7 bases and J lost 1, with 11 bases in between. Germline assignment: CDR1 MNHEY and CDR2 SMNVEV (reference sequence). CDR3 nucleotide sequence: TGTGCCAGCAACCTCCCTCCCGCCAAAAACATTCAGTACTTC. Amino acids: CASNLPPAKNIQYF.

This clonotype came up many times. The J gene is TRBJ2-1, the V gene TRBV12-3 or TRBV12-4; TRBD2 aligns across 10 bases. Losses at the gene ends were 6 bases for V and 6 bases for J; bases not matched to a gene: 11. The CDR3 loop spans 16 amino acids. The chain's CDR3 is CASSPRGAGGFNEQFF. CDR3 DNA sequence: TGTGCCAGCAGCCCCCGGGGAGCGGGAGGGTTCAATGAGCAGTTCTTC.